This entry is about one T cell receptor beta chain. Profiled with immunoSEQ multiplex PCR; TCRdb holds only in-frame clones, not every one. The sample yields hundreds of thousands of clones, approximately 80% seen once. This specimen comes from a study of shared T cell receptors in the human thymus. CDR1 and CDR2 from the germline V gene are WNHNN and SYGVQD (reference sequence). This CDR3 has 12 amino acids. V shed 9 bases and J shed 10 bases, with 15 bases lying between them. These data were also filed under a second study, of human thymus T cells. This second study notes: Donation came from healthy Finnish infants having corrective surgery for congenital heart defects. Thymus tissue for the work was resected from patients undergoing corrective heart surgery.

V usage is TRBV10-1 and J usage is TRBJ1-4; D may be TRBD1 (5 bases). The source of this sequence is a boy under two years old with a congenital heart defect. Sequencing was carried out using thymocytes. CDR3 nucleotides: TGCGCCAGGTCCGGGACTCCACCAAAACTGTTTTTT. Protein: CARSGTPPKLFF.